This T cell receptor beta chain was found in a study of T-cell memory formation after mild COVID-19. V lost 4 bases, J lost 4 bases, and 14 bases lay in between. CDR3 length equals 14 residues. Looked up from germline, CDR1 is MNHNY and CDR2 is SVGAGI (reference sequence). TCRdb passed the 5' RACE reads through MiXCR, listing each CDR3 protein once. The sample shows almost 35,000 distinct CDR3 sequences, about 7.3% of them seen only once. This clonotype was seen ten or more times. Specimen: PBMCs or a T cell subset sorted from them (not recorded which). The chain is built from TRBV6-6 and TRBJ2-7; D ambiguous. This clonotype was sampled from a man aged 18 to 30 who had mild COVID-19 (a few samples of this study predate the infection). Cell type and time point are not known. The DNA for the CDR3 is TGTGCCAGCAGTTTACCCGGGCCGGTATACGAGCAGTACTTC. It is translated as CASSLPGPVYEQYF.